The rows below give T cell receptor beta chains drawn from one sample of a study of blood T cell repertoires in COVID-19. Data came from immunoSEQ multiplex PCR; TCRdb stores just in-frame clones and leaves some out. The sample has a few hundred thousand clones; approximately 84% are singletons. Sequenced material: PBMCs or T cells enriched from blood (not recorded which). These TCRs come from a woman between 25 and 40 years old who had recovered from COVID-19. Both conserved end residues are part of each CDR3. The order of the fields is V gene, J gene, clone size, D gene, CDR3 DNA, CDR3 protein. The D gene is left open where the match is weak. A row's size may be missing; if present it is once, few, many or a size class.

V: TRBV2
J: TRBJ1-5
size: few
D: TRBD1
DNA: TGTGCCAGCAGTAAGGACAGGGTGAATCAGCCCCAGCATTTT
CDR3: CASSKDRVNQPQHF

V: TRBV5-5
J: TRBJ1-4
size: NA
D: TRBD1
DNA: TGTGCCAGCAGCGCCGGACAGGGAGGGGGGGAAAAACTGTTTTTT
CDR3: CASSAGQGGGEKLFF

V: TRBV3-1/TRBV3-2
J: TRBJ1-1
size: NA
D: TRBD1
DNA: TGTGCCAGCAGCCACCGGACAGGGGCCACTGAAGCTTTCTTT
CDR3: CASSHRTGATEAFF

V: TRBV29-1
J: TRBJ2-1
size: NA
D: TRBD2
DNA: TGCAGCGTTGAGTCGCGGGAGAGATACAATGAGCAGTTCTTC
CDR3: CSVESRERYNEQFF

V: TRBV6-5
J: TRBJ1-4
size: few
D: NA
DNA: TGTGCCAGCCGAGGACTGGATGAAAAACTGTTTTTT
CDR3: CASRGLDEKLFF

V: TRBV27
J: TRBJ2-1
size: NA
D: TRBD2
DNA: TGTGCCAGCAGTCTCCCGGGACTAGCGGGAGGCAATGAGCAGTTCTTC
CDR3: CASSLPGLAGGNEQFF

V: TRBV7-9
J: TRBJ2-7
size: few
D: TRBD1
DNA: TGTGCCAGCAGCGTTCCGGGACAGTCCTACGAGCAGTACTTC
CDR3: CASSVPGQSYEQYF

V: TRBV5-1
J: TRBJ2-7
size: NA
D: NA
DNA: TGCGCCAGCAGCAGCGACAGCTACGAGCAGTACTTC
CDR3: CASSSDSYEQYF

V: TRBV7-8
J: TRBJ1-2
size: NA
D: TRBD1
DNA: TGTGCCAGCAGCTTAGCCGGCCAGGGGGCCCGAGGCTACACCTTC
CDR3: CASSLAGQGARGYTF

V: TRBV11-2
J: TRBJ2-1
size: once
D: NA
DNA: TGTGCCAGCAGCTTAGAGTGGGGGCCCTCCTACAATGAGCAGTTCTTC
CDR3: CASSLEWGPSYNEQFF

V: TRBV27
J: TRBJ1-6
size: NA
D: NA
DNA: TGTGCCAGCAGTTCTCTGAAACCGGATAATTCACCCCTCCACTTT
CDR3: CASSSLKPDNSPLHF

V: TRBV6-5
J: TRBJ2-1
size: NA
D: NA
DNA: TGTGCCAGCAACGACTGGAGCTCCTACAATGAGCAGTTCTTC
CDR3: CASNDWSSYNEQFF

V: TRBV27
J: TRBJ2-1
size: few
D: TRBD1
DNA: TGTGCCAGCAGTTTCACAGGGGATTGGACCAATGAGCAGTTCTTC
CDR3: CASSFTGDWTNEQFF

V: TRBV19
J: TRBJ1-2
size: NA
D: NA
DNA: TGTGCCAGTAGTATCTCAGGCACCTATGGCTACACCTTC
CDR3: CASSISGTYGYTF

V: TRBV12-5
J: TRBJ2-5
size: NA
D: NA
DNA: TGTGCTAGTGGTTTAGGGGAGGTCCAAGAGACCCAGTACTTC
CDR3: CASGLGEVQETQYF

V: TRBV24-1
J: TRBJ2-2
size: NA
D: NA
DNA: TGTGCCACCAGTGAACTTACCGGGGAGCTGTTTTTT
CDR3: CATSELTGELFF

V: TRBV7-6
J: TRBJ2-3
size: NA
D: TRBD1
DNA: TGTGCCAGCAGCTTATTGGGACAGGCCTCGGATACGCAGTATTTT
CDR3: CASSLLGQASDTQYF

V: TRBV7-9
J: TRBJ2-7
size: NA
D: TRBD2
DNA: TGTGCCAGCAGTTCCATGTCAGCGGGAGGCGAGCAGTACTTC
CDR3: CASSSMSAGGEQYF

V: TRBV30
J: TRBJ1-5
size: NA
D: NA
DNA: TGTGCCTGGAGTTTGGTAGGGGTCAATCAGCCCCAGCATTTT
CDR3: CAWSLVGVNQPQHF

V: TRBV27
J: TRBJ2-4
size: NA
D: TRBD2
DNA: TGTGCCAGCAGTTTGGAGTCGGGGGGTACCAAAAACATTCAGTACTTC
CDR3: CASSLESGGTKNIQYF

V: TRBV9
J: TRBJ1-1
size: NA
D: NA
DNA: TGTGCCAGCAGCGATGGAGGCACTGAAGCTTTCTTT
CDR3: CASSDGGTEAFF

V: TRBV19
J: TRBJ2-4
size: NA
D: TRBD2
DNA: TGTGCCAGTAGCATAGCGGGAGGAGGGAAAAACATTCAGTACTTC
CDR3: CASSIAGGGKNIQYF

V: TRBV9
J: TRBJ2-1
size: NA
D: TRBD1
DNA: TGTGCCAGCAGCGTATCCGGGACAGCCTCAATGGAGGAGTTCTTC
CDR3: CASSVSGTASMEEFF

V: TRBV6-5
J: TRBJ2-5
size: NA
D: NA
DNA: TGTGCCAGCAGTTACGGCGGGAACGGTCGTGTGACCCAGTACTTC
CDR3: CASSYGGNGRVTQYF

V: TRBV5-1
J: TRBJ2-1
size: NA
D: TRBD2
DNA: TGCGCCAGCAGCCTCCCAAGCGGGAGGGCCAGGGGAAATAGCGATGAGCAGTTCTTC
CDR3: CASSLPSGRARGNSDEQFF

V: TRBV27
J: TRBJ2-7
size: NA
D: TRBD1
DNA: TGTGCCAGCGCTAAGGACAGGGAAGGCTACGAGCAGTACTTC
CDR3: CASAKDREGYEQYF

V: TRBV5-1
J: TRBJ2-3
size: NA
D: TRBD1
DNA: TGCGCCAGCAGCCCGCAGCTCCGGGACAGGGTTACAGATACGCAGTATTTT
CDR3: CASSPQLRDRVTDTQYF

V: TRBV27
J: TRBJ2-1
size: NA
D: NA
DNA: TGTGCCAGCAGGCTAGCAGCCTACAATGAGCAGTTCTTC
CDR3: CASRLAAYNEQFF

V: TRBV12-3/TRBV12-4
J: TRBJ1-1
size: NA
D: NA
DNA: TGTGCCAGCAGTTTTAGGGAGTTATACGAAGCTTTCTTT
CDR3: CASSFRELYEAFF

V: TRBV7-7
J: TRBJ2-1
size: NA
D: TRBD1
DNA: TGTGCTAGCAGCTTAGGACAGGACAATGAGCAGTTCTTC
CDR3: CASSLGQDNEQFF

V: TRBV11-2
J: TRBJ2-1
size: many
D: TRBD2
DNA: TGTGCCAGCAGCTTAGAGACTAGCGGGGGGGACAATGAGCAGTTCTTC
CDR3: CASSLETSGGDNEQFF

V: TRBV15
J: TRBJ1-3
size: NA
D: TRBD1
DNA: TGTGCCACCAGCAGAACGGGACAGGGCTTTCTTGGAAACACCATATATTTT
CDR3: CATSRTGQGFLGNTIYF

V: TRBV15
J: TRBJ2-4
size: NA
D: NA
DNA: TGTGCCACCAGCAGAGACGCTAGCACGGCCAAAAACATTCAGTACTTC
CDR3: CATSRDASTAKNIQYF

V: TRBV25-1
J: TRBJ2-2
size: NA
D: NA
DNA: TGTGCCATTTACGGGGGCGGGGAGCTGTTTTTT
CDR3: CAIYGGGELFF

V: TRBV7-9
J: TRBJ2-2
size: NA
D: TRBD1
DNA: TGTGCCAGCAGCTTCCTAGAAGACAGGGGGAGAGGGACCGGGGAGCTGTTTTTT
CDR3: CASSFLEDRGRGTGELFF

V: TRBV5-1
J: TRBJ2-3
size: NA
D: TRBD2
DNA: TGCGCCAGCAGCTTGGGAGGACTCGCGGGGGGGCGGGCAGATACGCAGTATTTT
CDR3: CASSLGGLAGGRADTQYF

V: TRBV2
J: TRBJ1-5
size: NA
D: NA
DNA: TGTGCCAGCAGCCAGGGTCTAGGTAGCAATCAGCCCCAGCATTTT
CDR3: CASSQGLGSNQPQHF

V: TRBV9
J: TRBJ2-5
size: NA
D: TRBD1
DNA: TGTGCCAGCAGCGTAGAGGGGGCCCCCGTGGAGACCCAGTACTTC
CDR3: CASSVEGAPVETQYF

V: TRBV5-4
J: TRBJ2-4
size: NA
D: TRBD2
DNA: TGTGCCAGCAGCTCCGCGGGGGGGTGGGACATTCAGTACTTC
CDR3: CASSSAGGWDIQYF

V: TRBV5-6
J: TRBJ2-5
size: NA
D: NA
DNA: TGTGCCAGCAGCTTGGCCCCGGGTGCACAAGAGACCCAGTACTTC
CDR3: CASSLAPGAQETQYF

V: TRBV4-1
J: TRBJ1-4
size: NA
D: TRBD1
DNA: TGCGCCAGCAGCCAAGCCGGGACAGAATATGAAAAACTGTTTTTT
CDR3: CASSQAGTEYEKLFF

V: TRBV7-9
J: TRBJ1-4
size: NA
D: NA
DNA: TGTGCCAGCAGCTTAGGTGGTTTGGGGAGTGAAAAACTGTTTTTT
CDR3: CASSLGGLGSEKLFF